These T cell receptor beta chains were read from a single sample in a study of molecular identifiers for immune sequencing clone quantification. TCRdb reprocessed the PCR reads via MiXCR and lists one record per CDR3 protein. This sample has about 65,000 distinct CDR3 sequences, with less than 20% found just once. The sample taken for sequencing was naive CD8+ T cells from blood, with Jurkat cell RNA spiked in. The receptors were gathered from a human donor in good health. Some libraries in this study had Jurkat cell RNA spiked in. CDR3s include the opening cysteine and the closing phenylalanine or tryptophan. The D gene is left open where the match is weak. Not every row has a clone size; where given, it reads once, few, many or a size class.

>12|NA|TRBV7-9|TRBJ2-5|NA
TGTGCCAGCACCATAAGGTGGGAGACCCAGTACTTC
CASTIRWETQYF
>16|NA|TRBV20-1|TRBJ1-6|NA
TGCAGTGCTAGAGATGTCAGGGACCCCTATAATTCACCCCTCCACTTT
CSARDVRDPYNSPLHF
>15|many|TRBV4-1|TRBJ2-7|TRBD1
TGCGCCAGCAGCCCGTGGACAGGGAGCAACTACGAGCAGTACTTC
CASSPWTGSNYEQYF
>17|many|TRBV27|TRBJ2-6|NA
TGTGCCAGCAGCCCATATACAGGGTACCATGGGGCCAACGTCCTGACTTTC
CASSPYTGYHGANVLTF
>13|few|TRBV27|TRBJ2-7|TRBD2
TGTGCCAGCAGTTCTAGCGGGGCCTACGAGCAGTACTTC
CASSSSGAYEQYF
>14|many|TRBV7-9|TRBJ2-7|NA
TGTGCCAGCAGCTTAAGCACCGTGGTGGGGGAGCAGTACTTC
CASSLSTVVGEQYF
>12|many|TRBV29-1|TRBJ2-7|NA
TGCAGACATCGGGTATTGAGGGACGAGCAGTACTTC
CRHRVLRDEQYF
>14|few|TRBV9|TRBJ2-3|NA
TGTGCCAGCCAGGACTTGAACCACACAGATTCGCAGTATTTT
CASQDLNHTDSQYF
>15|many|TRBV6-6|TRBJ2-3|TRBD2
TGTGCCAGCGTAATCGGGACTAGCCGTGCTGATACGCAGTATTTT
CASVIGTSRADTQYF
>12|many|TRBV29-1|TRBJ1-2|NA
TGCAGCGGAGTGTTAGCTAACTATGGCTACACCTTC
CSGVLANYGYTF
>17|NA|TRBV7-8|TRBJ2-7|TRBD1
TGTGCCAGCAGCTTACCGGAAACAGGGGGTATGCTCCACGAGCAGTACTTC
CASSLPETGGMLHEQYF
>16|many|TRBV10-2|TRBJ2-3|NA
TGCGCCAGCAGTGAACGGGCGGGAAGTTTAACAGATACGCAGTATTTT
CASSERAGSLTDTQYF
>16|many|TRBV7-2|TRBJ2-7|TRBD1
TGTGCCAGCAGCTTATGGTCGGACAGGGGCTACTACGAGCAGTACTTC
CASSLWSDRGYYEQYF
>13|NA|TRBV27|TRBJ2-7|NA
TGTGCCAGCGGTCTTGGACAGCCCTACGTGCAGTACTTC
CASGLGQPYVQYF
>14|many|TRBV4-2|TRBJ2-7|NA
TGTGCCAGCAGCCAGGGAACCTCAGGGATCGAGCAGTACTTC
CASSQGTSGIEQYF
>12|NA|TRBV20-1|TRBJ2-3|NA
TGCAGTGCTCCCGGAGTTACAGGCACGCAGTATTTT
CSAPGVTGTQYF
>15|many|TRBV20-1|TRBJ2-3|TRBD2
TGCAGGGGGACTAGCGGGAGTTTCCGCACAGATACGCAGTATTTT
CRGTSGSFRTDTQYF
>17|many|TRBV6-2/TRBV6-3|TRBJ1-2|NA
TGTGCCAGCAGTTACTCGATGTGGGATAGCGCTAACTATGGCTACACCTTC
CASSYSMWDSANYGYTF
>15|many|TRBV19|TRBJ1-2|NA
TGTGCCAGTAGTATGGAAACGGGAGCTAACTATGGCTACACCTTC
CASSMETGANYGYTF
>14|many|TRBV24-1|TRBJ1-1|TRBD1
TGTGCCACCAGTGAGACCGGGACAGCCCCTGAAGCTTTCTTT
CATSETGTAPEAFF